Listed below are T cell receptor beta chains from one sample, sequenced in a study of blood T cell repertoires in COVID-19. TCRdb's copy holds only in-frame clones and misses some; the assay was immunoSEQ multiplex PCR. Found here are about 20,000 clones, roughly 91% of them singletons; the top ten hold about 7.7%. The sample taken for sequencing was peripheral blood. The receptors shown here come from a human donor in a cohort sampled during active COVID-19. Both conserved end residues are part of each CDR3. D genes are given only for firm matches. Not every row has a clone size; where given, it reads once, few, many or a size class.

j_call | clone_size | d_call | v_call | cdr3_aa | cdr3_nt
TRBJ2-1 | - | TRBD2 | TRBV29-1 | CSANRGGFHEQFF | TGCAGCGCTAACCGGGGGGGGTTCCATGAGCAGTTCTTC
TRBJ2-5 | - | - | TRBV6-5 | CASRDYYQETQYF | TGTGCCAGCAGGGACTATTACCAAGAGACCCAGTACTTC
TRBJ2-1 | - | - | TRBV5-1 | CASSLNPPPDNEQFF | TGCGCCAGCAGCTTGAATCCCCCACCGGACAATGAGCAGTTCTTC
TRBJ2-6 | - | - | TRBV27 | CASRESGRRGAANVLTF | TGTGCCAGCCGAGAAAGTGGGAGGAGGGGCGCGGCCAACGTCCTGACTTTC
TRBJ1-1 | - | - | TRBV5-4 | CASSFDSRNTEAFF | TGTGCCAGCAGCTTCGACAGCAGGAACACTGAAGCTTTCTTT
TRBJ2-5 | once | - | TRBV6-4 | CASGRHWRADFQETQYF | TGTGCCAGCGGCCGACATTGGCGGGCGGACTTCCAAGAGACCCAGTACTTC
TRBJ2-7 | - | - | TRBV5-5 | CASSLIGGEQYF | TGTGCCAGCAGCTTAATCGGAGGCGAGCAGTACTTC
TRBJ1-2 | - | TRBD1 | TRBV28 | CASSLPGTGGGGYTF | TGTGCCAGCAGTTTGCCCGGGACAGGGGGCGGGGGCTACACCTTC
TRBJ1-2 | - | - | TRBV27 | CASSLGGSNYGYTF | TGTGCCAGCAGTTTAGGGGGCAGTAACTATGGCTACACCTTC
TRBJ2-5 | - | TRBD2 | TRBV5-1 | CASSTLAGVSETQYF | TGCGCCAGCAGCACACTAGCGGGAGTCTCAGAGACCCAGTACTTC
TRBJ1-5 | - | - | TRBV6-1 | CASSEGPGFNQPQHF | TGTGCCAGCAGTGAGGGCCCAGGGTTCAATCAGCCCCAGCATTTT
TRBJ1-3 | - | - | TRBV11-2 | CASSFSGASGNTIYF | TGTGCCAGCAGCTTTAGTGGAGCCTCTGGAAACACCATATATTTT
TRBJ2-7 | - | - | TRBV30 | CAWRLGGYEQYF | TGTGCCTGGAGACTAGGTGGGTATGAGCAGTACTTC
TRBJ1-2 | - | - | TRBV30 | CAWRPHQWGYTF | TGTGCCTGGAGACCCCATCAGTGGGGCTACACCTTC
TRBJ1-6 | - | - | TRBV10-2 | CASSESGGSPLHF | TGCGCCAGCAGTGAGTCGGGGGGGTCACCCCTCCACTTT
TRBJ2-2 | - | TRBD1 | TRBV14 | CASSGTGVPGELFF | TGTGCCAGTTCCGGGACAGGGGTTCCCGGGGAGCTGTTTTTT
TRBJ1-1 | - | - | TRBV6-5 | CASSYENRNTEAFF | TGTGCCAGCAGTTACGAGAACAGGAACACTGAAGCTTTCTTT
TRBJ1-4 | - | - | TRBV2 | CASSADRTTNEKLFF | TGTGCCAGCAGTGCCGACAGAACAACTAATGAAAAACTGTTTTTT
TRBJ2-5 | - | - | TRBV13 | CASSLGQRKETQYF | TGTGCCAGCAGCTTAGGACAGCGGAAAGAGACCCAGTACTTC
TRBJ2-5 | - | - | TRBV21-1 | CASSKGGEETQYF | TGTGCCAGCAGCAAAGGGGGGGAAGAGACCCAGTACTTC
TRBJ2-7 | - | TRBD2 | TRBV18 | CASSGLGASYEQYF | TGTGCCAGCTCTGGACTAGGGGCCTCCTACGAGCAGTACTTC
TRBJ2-1 | - | - | TRBV5-1 | CASSLGFGSSYNEQFF | TGCGCCAGCAGCTTGGGGTTCGGGAGCTCCTACAATGAGCAGTTCTTC
TRBJ1-5 | few | TRBD1 | TRBV7-2 | CASSIRTGGQPQHF | TGTGCCAGCAGCATTAGGACAGGGGGACAGCCCCAGCATTTT
TRBJ2-7 | once | TRBD1 | TRBV5-8 | CASSLDPDRGAGEREQYF | TGTGCCAGCAGCTTGGACCCGGACAGGGGCGCGGGGGAAAGAGAGCAGTACTTC
TRBJ1-2 | - | - | TRBV3-1/TRBV3-2 | CASSQDGPGRSYGYTF | TGTGCCAGCAGCCAAGATGGGCCGGGAAGGAGCTATGGCTACACCTTC
TRBJ2-5 | once | TRBD2 | TRBV2 | CAILGMAGESQETQYF | TGTGCCATCCTGGGGATGGCGGGGGAGAGCCAAGAGACCCAGTACTTC
TRBJ2-6 | - | TRBD1 | TRBV3-1/TRBV3-2 | CASSHAGTAGANVLTF | TGTGCCAGCAGCCACGCCGGGACAGCTGGGGCCAACGTCCTGACTTTC
TRBJ2-1 | - | TRBD2 | TRBV27 | CASSLRLAGGGNEQFF | TGTGCCAGCAGTCTCAGGCTAGCGGGCGGCGGGAATGAGCAGTTCTTC
TRBJ1-3 | - | - | TRBV7-9 | CASSLTGPSGNTIYF | TGTGCCAGCAGCTTAACAGGGCCCTCTGGAAACACCATATATTTT
TRBJ1-2 | - | TRBD1 | TRBV28 | CASTRTGSYYGYTF | TGTGCCAGCACCCGGACAGGGAGTTACTATGGCTACACCTTC
TRBJ2-1 | once | - | TRBV3-1/TRBV3-2 | CASSQRNEQFF | TGTGCCAGCAGCCAACGCAATGAGCAGTTCTTC